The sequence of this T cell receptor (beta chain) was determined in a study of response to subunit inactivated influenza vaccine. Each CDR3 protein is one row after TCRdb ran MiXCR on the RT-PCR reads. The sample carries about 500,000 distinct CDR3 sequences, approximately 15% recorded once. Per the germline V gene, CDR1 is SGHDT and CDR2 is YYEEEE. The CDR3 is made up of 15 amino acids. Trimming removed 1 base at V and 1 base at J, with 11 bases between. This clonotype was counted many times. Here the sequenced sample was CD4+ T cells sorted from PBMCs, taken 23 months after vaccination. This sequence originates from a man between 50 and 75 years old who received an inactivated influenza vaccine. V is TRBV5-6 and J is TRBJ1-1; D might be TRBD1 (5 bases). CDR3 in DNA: TGTGCCAGCAGCTTGCCGGGGCGCTGGAACACTGAAGCTTTCTTT. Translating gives CASSLPGRWNTEAFF.